The 29 T cell receptor beta chains below all came from one sample that was sequenced in a study of CD8 T cells in Susac syndrome. Random hexamers were used to reverse transcribe 0.5 to 1 ug of RNA. TCRdb processed the immunoSEQ multiplex PCR reads anew with MiXCR; each CDR3 protein has one entry. Of hundreds of thousands of distinct CDR3 sequences in the sample, roughly 94% are singletons; the top ten hold 0.082%. Sequences were obtained from CD4+ T cells from PBMCs. Source of these receptors: a human donor with multiple sclerosis.

The gene calls are TRBV20-1 and TRBJ2-5; 7 nucleotides align to TRBD1. The CDR3 contains 15 residues. Germline V gene lookup returns CDR1 DFQATT and CDR2 SNEGSKA (reference sequence). V gave up 3 bases and J gave up 4 bases; unmatched junction bases: 11. CDR3 residues: CSASEGGATSETQYF. The CDR3 DNA is TGCAGTGCTAGTGAAGGGGGCGCCACATCAGAGACCCAGTACTTC.

This clonotype was observed a single time. V and J are TRBV13 and TRBJ2-1; D gene uncertain. Germline V lookup: CDR1 PRHDT, CDR2 FYEKMQ (reference sequence). CDR3 length equals 15 residues. The V end lost 6 bases, the J end lost 4 bases, and 16 bases lay between the germline ends. The chain's CDR3 is CASSDAPGRYNEQFF. The CDR3 DNA reads as TGTGCCAGCAGTGATGCCCCGGGCCGGTACAATGAGCAGTTCTTC.

The genes are TRBV29-1 and TRBJ2-3; D possibly corresponds to TRBD1 (6 bases). The CDR3 extends over 14 amino acids. With 5 bases removed from V and 0 bases from J, the gap between germline ends came to 12 bases. Germline V CDR1 and CDR2: SQVTM, ANQGSEA. The CDR3 region has the DNA TGCAGCGTTCTGGGGGACACCAGCACAGATACGCAGTATTTT. It is translated as CSVLGDTSTDTQYF.

The chain employs TRBV12-3 or TRBV12-4 and TRBJ1-4; D might be TRBD1 (5 bases). Trimming pared 4 bases from V and 6 bases from J, leaving 12 bases between. There are 14 residues in the CDR3. The CDR3 nucleotides are TGTGCCAGCAGTTATGGGACGCCGGATGAAAAACTGTTTTTT. Its protein is CASSYGTPDEKLFF.

This chain uses TRBV20-1 with TRBJ1-2; TRBD1 matches at 7 bases. The germline gives CDR1 DFQATT, CDR2 SNEGSKA (reference sequence). V gave up 4 bases and J gave up 13 bases; unmatched junction bases: 15. CDR3 size: 13 residues. CDR3 bases: TGCAGTGCTACCGAAGGACAGGACCCCCGAGCCACCTTC. Its protein product is CSATEGQDPRATF.

The chain uses TRBV3-1 and TRBJ2-1; 7 bases fit TRBD1. There are 15 residues in the CDR3. The J segment lost 9 bases and the V segment lost 4 bases, leaving 12 bases of the junction unmatched. CDR1 and CDR2 (germline): LGHDT, YNNKEL (reference sequence). The CDR3 DNA follows: TGTGCCAGCAGCCGGGGCCAGGGGGATGGAGGTGAGCAGTTCTTC. Residues: CASSRGQGDGGEQFF.

The rearrangement uses TRBV9 and TRBJ2-5; D is perhaps TRBD1 (7 bases). V was cut by 4 bases and J by 4 bases, with 20 bases left in between. The germline V gene encodes CDR1 SGDLS and CDR2 YYNGEE. The CDR3 is made up of 16 amino acids. The DNA of the CDR3 is TGTGCCAGCAGCCAGTCAGGGGGGCTCAACGGAGAGACCCAGTACTTC. Amino acids: CASSQSGGLNGETQYF.

The J gene is TRBJ1-1, the V gene TRBV29-1; D is unresolved. Germline loops: CDR1 SQVTM, CDR2 ANQGSEA. The V end was cut by 4 bases, the J end by 0 bases, with 9 bases between. The CDR3 is 13 residues long. This CDR3 is CSVVIQMNTEAFF. The CDR3 DNA reads TGCAGCGTTGTAATCCAAATGAACACTGAAGCTTTCTTT.

The rearrangement joins TRBV9 to TRBJ2-5; 7 bases align to TRBD2. This CDR3 spans 13 amino acids. V dropped 0 bases and J dropped 7; count of bases not matched to a gene: 3. The germline V gene has CDR1 SGDLS and CDR2 YYNGEE. CDR3: CASSVEAGTTQYF. The CDR3 DNA reads TGTGCCAGCAGCGTAGAAGCGGGGACGACCCAGTACTTC.

This rearrangement joins TRBV2 to TRBJ1-5, with D possibly being TRBD1 (5 bases). V dropped 4 bases and J dropped 7 bases, with 17 bases sitting between them. Germline assignment: CDR1 SNHLY and CDR2 FYNNEI. This CDR3 is built from 15 residues. The CDR3 loop is CASSALEGPRQPQHF. The CDR3 nucleotides are TGTGCCAGCAGTGCCCTCGAGGGGCCGAGACAGCCCCAGCATTTT.

The CDR3 DNA reads TGTGCCAGCAGCCCCGCGGGCGCTATGAACACTGAAGCTTTCTTT. Protein product: CASSPAGAMNTEAFF. V and J are TRBV7-3 and TRBJ1-1; D gene ambiguous. The CDR3 sequence is 15 residues long. V was shortened by 5 bases and J by 0 bases, with 13 bases between the two germline ends. Germline CDR1 and CDR2: SGHTA and FQGTGA.

This clonotype was seen once. The chain couples TRBV6-1 to TRBJ1-2; 8 bases line up with TRBD1. The CDR3 contains 13 residues. The J segment lost 8 bases and the V segment lost 5 bases, leaving 7 bases of the junction unmatched. Looked up from germline, CDR1 is MNHNS and CDR2 is SASEGT. CDR3 sequence: CASSRTGTGGYTF. CDR3 nucleotide sequence: TGTGCCAGCAGTCGGACAGGGACTGGCGGCTACACCTTC.

V is TRBV20-1 and J is TRBJ2-5, with D hard to call. This CDR3 is built from 17 residues. Germline V gene lookup returns CDR1 DFQATT and CDR2 SNEGSKA (reference sequence). Trimming shortened V by 7 bases and J by 0 bases, and 24 bases separated the two germline ends. In DNA form, the CDR3 reads TGCAGTGTTCGAGGTCAGATGATCACCTTAAACCAAGAGACCCAGTACTTC. Translated, it gives CSVRGQMITLNQETQYF.

V is TRBV20-1 and J is TRBJ1-6; D gene ambiguous. Germline loops: CDR1 DFQATT, CDR2 SNEGSKA (reference sequence). The V gene lost 2 bases and the J gene lost 9 bases, with 20 bases spanning the gap. The CDR3 is 16 amino acids. The CDR3 DNA is TGCAGTGCTAGAACTCCGGCGGCCGATAGGCGTTCACCCCTCCACTTT. Protein product: CSARTPAADRRSPLHF.

The chain joins TRBV30 to TRBJ1-6; weak D call: TRBD1 (5 bases). V was pared by 3 bases and J by 11 bases, with 14 bases between. This CDR3 has 13 residues. Germline lookup yields CDR1 GTSNPN and CDR2 SVGIG (reference sequence). The CDR3 coding sequence is TGTGCCTGGAGATTCGCCAGGGACGCACCCCTCCACTTT. Translated, it gives CAWRFARDAPLHF.

The rearrangement links TRBV6-4 to TRBJ2-1, with 14 bases aligning to TRBD2. The CDR3 extends over 14 amino acids. V lost 5 bases, J lost 7 bases, and 1 base stayed unmatched. The germline CDR1 and CDR2 sequences are MRHNA and SNTAGT. The CDR3, as DNA: TGTGCCAGCAGTAGACTAGCGGGGGGGAATGAGCAGTTCTTC. Protein: CASSRLAGGNEQFF.

This chain joins TRBV30 and TRBJ2-6, with D perhaps matching TRBD2 (6 bases). This CDR3 is built from 17 residues. Germline CDR1 GTSNPN, CDR2 SVGIG (reference sequence). V lost 4 bases and J lost 2, with 18 bases in between. The CDR3 DNA sequence: TGTGCCTGGACAGGAGGGCTCCTTAGCCCTGGGGCCAACGTCCTGACTTTC. It yields the protein CAWTGGLLSPGANVLTF.

The chain has TRBV2 and TRBJ2-7; D is possibly TRBD2 (5 bases). This CDR3 spans 14 amino acids. Trimming pared 4 bases from V and 0 bases from J, leaving 10 bases between. Germline V gene sequence: CDR1 SNHLY, CDR2 FYNNEI. In DNA form, the CDR3 reads TGTGCCAGCAGTGCATCGGGGAGCTCCTACGAGCAGTACGTC. Encoded protein: CASSASGSSYEQYV.

CDR3 region: CASRSHEKLFF. CDR3 in DNA: TGTGCCAGCCGATCCCATGAAAAACTGTTTTTT. The V call is TRBV28, the J call TRBJ1-4; D remains ambiguous. The CDR3 loop spans 11 amino acids. From germline, CDR1 is MDHEN and CDR2 SYDVKM. V gave up 8 bases and J gave up 6 bases, with 7 bases separating them.

This chain joins TRBV12-5 and TRBJ2-5; TRBD2 is a possible D gene (5 bases). V lost 3 bases to trimming and J lost 5 bases, with 16 bases between them. CDR3 length: 15 amino acids. Germline values: CDR1 LGHNT, CDR2 FRNRAP. This CDR3 reads CASGFRPGDKETQYF. CDR3 DNA: TGTGCTAGTGGTTTTAGGCCCGGGGATAAGGAGACCCAGTACTTC.

In nucleotides, the CDR3 is TGTGCCAGCAGTAGCGGGGGCAATAATGAGCAGTTCTTC. Protein: CASSSGGNNEQFF. J is TRBJ2-1 and V is TRBV14, with 9 bases fitting TRBD2. Germline values: CDR1 SGHDN, CDR2 FVKESK. This CDR3 spans 13 amino acids. The V and J ends lost 6 bases and 7 bases, in that order; junction bases with no gene match: 4.

V and J are TRBV7-8 and TRBJ2-1, with 9 positions matching TRBD2. The junction had 8 bases not matched to a gene; V was cut back by 5 bases and J by 9 bases. This CDR3 contains 14 residues. Germline V CDR1 and CDR2: SGHVS, FQNEAQ. The CDR3: CASSGSGGNGEQFF. CDR3 DNA sequence: TGTGCCAGCAGCGGGAGCGGGGGGAACGGTGAGCAGTTCTTC. Full variable domain (outside the CDR3, taken from reference TRBV7-8 and TRBJ2-1): GAGVSQSPRYKVAKRGQDVALRCDPISGHVSLFWYQQALGQGPEFLTYFQNEAQLDKSGLPSDRFFAERPEGSVSTLKIQRTQQEDSAVYLCASSGSGGNGEQFFGPGTRLTVL.

This chain uses TRBV3-1 with TRBJ2-7; TRBD2 matches 10 bases. Germline CDR1 LGHDT, CDR2 YNNKEL (reference sequence). This CDR3 has 18 residues. With V trimmed by 1 base and J by 6 bases, 15 bases remained unmatched. The CDR3 sequence is CASSQGGGSGGPFGEQYV. The DNA for the CDR3 is TGTGCCAGCAGCCAAGGAGGTGGTAGCGGGGGGCCCTTCGGCGAGCAGTACGTC.

Here the CDR3 reads CAWKPSGANVLTF. Written as DNA, the CDR3 is TGTGCCTGGAAGCCGAGCGGGGCCAACGTCCTGACTTTC. The chain is built from TRBV30 and TRBJ2-6; D is unresolved. Germline V gene lookup returns CDR1 GTSNPN and CDR2 SVGIG (reference sequence). The CDR3 has 13 residues. Trimming left V 4 bases short and J 4 bases short, with 8 bases between.

The V and J genes are TRBV20-1 and TRBJ2-2; D perhaps matches TRBD2 (6 bases). The CDR3 covers 14 residues. The ends were cut back, 5 bases at V and 0 bases at J, with 10 bases in the middle. Germline values: CDR1 DFQATT, CDR2 SNEGSKA (reference sequence). As DNA, the CDR3 is TGCAGTGCTCACCGGGGGACGAACACCGGGGAGCTGTTTTTT. Protein: CSAHRGTNTGELFF.

In DNA form, the CDR3 reads TGCGCCAGCAGCCCGGAGGTAGGCTCTGGGGCCAACGTCCTGACTTTC. Translation gives CASSPEVGSGANVLTF. The chain is built from TRBV5-1 and TRBJ2-6; D might be TRBD2 (5 bases). The CDR3 length is 16 residues. Germline CDR1 is SGHRS and CDR2 is YFSETQ. Trimming left V 4 bases short and J 0 bases short, with 11 bases between.

V is TRBV20-1 and J is TRBJ2-3; D is unresolved. Germline V CDR1 and CDR2: DFQATT, SNEGSKA (reference sequence). V was clipped by 4 bases and J by 6 bases, with 11 bases between them. This CDR3 comprises 12 residues. DNA for the CDR3: TGCAGTGCTAAGTCCCCGTGGGATACGCAGTATTTT. Amino acids: CSAKSPWDTQYF.

This clonotype was picked up one time. This chain joins TRBV18 and TRBJ2-5; tentatively, D is TRBD2 (7 bases). Germline assignment: CDR1 KGHSH and CDR2 LQKENI. CDR3 length: 15 residues. Trimming took off 1 base at V and 2 bases at J, with 11 bases between the two ends. The CDR3 region is CASSPRRGTQETQYF. CDR3 coding DNA: TGTGCCAGCTCACCACGGCGGGGGACACAAGAGACCCAGTACTTC.

The rearrangement links TRBV30 to TRBJ1-1, with D tentatively TRBD1 (6 bases). The V gene's germline CDR1 is GTSNPN and CDR2 SVGIG (reference sequence). This CDR3 has 14 residues. V dropped 2 bases and J dropped 4 bases, with 14 bases sitting between them. Here the CDR3 DNA reads TGTGCCTGGAGTACGAGTAGGGGGGTCACTGAAGCTTTCTTT. Its protein product is CAWSTSRGVTEAFF.